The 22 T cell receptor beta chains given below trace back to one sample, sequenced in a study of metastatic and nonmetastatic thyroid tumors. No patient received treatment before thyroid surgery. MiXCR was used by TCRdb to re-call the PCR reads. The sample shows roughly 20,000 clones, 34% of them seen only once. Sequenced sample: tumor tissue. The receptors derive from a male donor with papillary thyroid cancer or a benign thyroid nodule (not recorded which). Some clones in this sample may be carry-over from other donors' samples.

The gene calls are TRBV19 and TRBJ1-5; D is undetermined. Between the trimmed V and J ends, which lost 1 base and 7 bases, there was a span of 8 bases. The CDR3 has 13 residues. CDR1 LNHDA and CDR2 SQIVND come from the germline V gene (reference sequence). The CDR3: CASSIGNGQPQHF. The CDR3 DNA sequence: TGTGCCAGTAGTATAGGTAATGGACAGCCCCAGCATTTT. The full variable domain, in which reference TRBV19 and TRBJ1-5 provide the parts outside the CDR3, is DGGITQSPKYLFRKEGQNVTLSCEQNLNHDAMYWYRQDPGQGLRLIYYSQIVNDFQKGDIAEGYSVSREKKESFPLTVTSAQKNPTAFYLCASSIGNGQPQHFGDGTRLSIL.

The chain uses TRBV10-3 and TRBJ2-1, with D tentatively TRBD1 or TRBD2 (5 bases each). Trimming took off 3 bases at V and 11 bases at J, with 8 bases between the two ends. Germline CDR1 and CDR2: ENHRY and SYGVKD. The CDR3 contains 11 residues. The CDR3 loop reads CAISDRGQQFF. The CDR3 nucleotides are TGTGCCATCAGTGATAGGGGACAGCAGTTCTTC.

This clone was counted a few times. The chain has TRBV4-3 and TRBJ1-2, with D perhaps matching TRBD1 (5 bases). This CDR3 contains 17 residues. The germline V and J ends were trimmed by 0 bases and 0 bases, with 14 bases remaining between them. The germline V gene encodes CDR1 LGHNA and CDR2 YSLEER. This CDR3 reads CASSQDRWQGANYGYTF. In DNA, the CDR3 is TGCGCCAGCAGCCAAGATCGGTGGCAGGGAGCTAACTATGGCTACACCTTC.

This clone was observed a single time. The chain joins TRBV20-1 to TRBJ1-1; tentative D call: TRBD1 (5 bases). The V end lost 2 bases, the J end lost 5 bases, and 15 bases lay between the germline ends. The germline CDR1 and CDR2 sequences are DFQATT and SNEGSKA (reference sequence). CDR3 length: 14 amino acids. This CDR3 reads CSARPHSGGTEAFF. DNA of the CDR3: TGCAGTGCTAGACCGCACTCTGGGGGGACTGAAGCTTTCTTT.

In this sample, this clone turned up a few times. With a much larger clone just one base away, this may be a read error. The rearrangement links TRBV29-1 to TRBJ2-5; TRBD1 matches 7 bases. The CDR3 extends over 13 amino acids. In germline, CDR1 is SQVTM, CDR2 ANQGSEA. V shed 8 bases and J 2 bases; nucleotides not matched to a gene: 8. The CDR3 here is CSFSGTEQETQYF. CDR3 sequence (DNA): TGCAGCTTTTCCGGGACAGAGCAAGAGACCCAGTACTTC.

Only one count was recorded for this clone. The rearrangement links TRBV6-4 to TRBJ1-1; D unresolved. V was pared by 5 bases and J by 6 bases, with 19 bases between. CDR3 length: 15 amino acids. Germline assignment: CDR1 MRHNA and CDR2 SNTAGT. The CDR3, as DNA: TGTGCCAGCAGTCCCAACCATCGCCCGTGTTCTGAAGCTTTCTTT. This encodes CASSPNHRPCSEAFF.

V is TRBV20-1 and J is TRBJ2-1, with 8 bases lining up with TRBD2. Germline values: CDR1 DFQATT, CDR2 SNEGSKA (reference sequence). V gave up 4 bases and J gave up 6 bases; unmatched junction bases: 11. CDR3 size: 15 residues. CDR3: CSATGLAGTVNEQFF. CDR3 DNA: TGCAGTGCTACTGGACTAGCTGGAACGGTCAATGAGCAGTTCTTC.

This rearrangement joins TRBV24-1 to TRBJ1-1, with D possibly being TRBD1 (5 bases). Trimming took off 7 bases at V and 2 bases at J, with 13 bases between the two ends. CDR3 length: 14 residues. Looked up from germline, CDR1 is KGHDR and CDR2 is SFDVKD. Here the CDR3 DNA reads TGTGCCACCAGGGGAGGTGGGGGAAACACTGAAGCTTTCTTT. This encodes CATRGGGGNTEAFF.

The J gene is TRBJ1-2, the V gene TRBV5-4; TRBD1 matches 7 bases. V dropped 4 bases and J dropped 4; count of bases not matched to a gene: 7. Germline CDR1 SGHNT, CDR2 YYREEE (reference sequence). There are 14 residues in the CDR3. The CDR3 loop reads CASSDHPGGYGYTF. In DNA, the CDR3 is TGTGCCAGCAGCGACCACCCAGGGGGCTATGGCTACACCTTC.

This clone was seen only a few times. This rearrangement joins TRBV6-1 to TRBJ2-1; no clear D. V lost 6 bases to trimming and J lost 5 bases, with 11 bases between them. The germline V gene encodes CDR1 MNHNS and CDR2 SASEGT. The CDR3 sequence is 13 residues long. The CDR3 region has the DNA TGTGCCAGCAGCCTAACCCGAGACAATGAGCAGTTCTTC. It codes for CASSLTRDNEQFF.

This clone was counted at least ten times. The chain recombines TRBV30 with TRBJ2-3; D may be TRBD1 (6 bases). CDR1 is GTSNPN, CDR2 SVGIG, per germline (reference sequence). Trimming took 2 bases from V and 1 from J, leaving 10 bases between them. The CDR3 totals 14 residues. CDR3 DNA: TGTGCCTGGAGTAGAGGGGGAGGCACAGATACGCAGTATTTT. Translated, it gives CAWSRGGGTDTQYF. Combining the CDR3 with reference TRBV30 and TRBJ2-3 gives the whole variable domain SQTIHQWPATLVQPVGSPLSLECTVEGTSNPNLYWYRQAAGRGLQLLFYSVGIGQISSEVPQNLSASRPQDRQFILSSKKLLLSDSGFYLCAWSRGGGTDTQYFGPGTRLTVL.

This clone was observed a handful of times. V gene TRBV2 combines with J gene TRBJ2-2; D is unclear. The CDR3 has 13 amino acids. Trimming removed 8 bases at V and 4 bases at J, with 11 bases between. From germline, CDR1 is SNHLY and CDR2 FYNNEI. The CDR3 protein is CASQRVTTGELFF. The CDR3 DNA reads TGTGCCAGCCAACGGGTCACCACCGGGGAGCTGTTTTTT. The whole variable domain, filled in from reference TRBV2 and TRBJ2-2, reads EPEVTQTPSHQVTQMGQEVILRCVPISNHLYFYWYRQILGQKVEFLVSFYNNEISEKSEIFDDQFSVERPDGSNFTLKIRSTKLEDSAMYFCASQRVTTGELFFGEGSRLTVL.

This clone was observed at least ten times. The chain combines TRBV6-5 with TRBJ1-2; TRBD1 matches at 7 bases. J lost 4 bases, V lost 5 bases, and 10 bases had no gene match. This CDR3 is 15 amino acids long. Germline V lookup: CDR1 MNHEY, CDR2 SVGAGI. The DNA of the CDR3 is TGTGCCAGCAGTCCCTCGACAGGGACCAGCTATGGCTACACCTTC. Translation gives CASSPSTGTSYGYTF.

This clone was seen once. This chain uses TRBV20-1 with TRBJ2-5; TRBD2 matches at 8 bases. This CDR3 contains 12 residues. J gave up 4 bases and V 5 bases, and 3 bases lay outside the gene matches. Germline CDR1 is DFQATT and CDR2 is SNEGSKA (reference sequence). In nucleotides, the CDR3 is TGCAGTGCTCAAACTAGCGGAGAGACCCAGTACTTC. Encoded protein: CSAQTSGETQYF.

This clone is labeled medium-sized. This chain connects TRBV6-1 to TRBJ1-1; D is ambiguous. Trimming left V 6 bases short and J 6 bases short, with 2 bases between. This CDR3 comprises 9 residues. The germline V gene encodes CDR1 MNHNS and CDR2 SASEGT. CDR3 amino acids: CASSSEAFF. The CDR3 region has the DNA TGTGCCAGCAGCTCTGAAGCTTTCTTT.

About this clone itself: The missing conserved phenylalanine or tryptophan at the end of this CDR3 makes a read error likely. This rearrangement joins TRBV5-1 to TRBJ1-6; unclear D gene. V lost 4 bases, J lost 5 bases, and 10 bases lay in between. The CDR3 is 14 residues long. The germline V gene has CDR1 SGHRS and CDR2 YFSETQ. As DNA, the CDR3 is TGCGCCAGCAGCACGGACGGAGATAATTCACCCCTCCACTGT. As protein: CASSTDGDNSPLHC.

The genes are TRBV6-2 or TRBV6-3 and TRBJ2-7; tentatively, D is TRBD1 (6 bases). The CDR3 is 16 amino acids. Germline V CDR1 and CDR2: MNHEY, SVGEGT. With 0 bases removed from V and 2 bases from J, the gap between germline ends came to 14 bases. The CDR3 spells CASSYSGYREPYEQYF. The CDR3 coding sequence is TGTGCCAGCAGTTACTCGGGTTACAGGGAACCCTACGAGCAGTACTTC.

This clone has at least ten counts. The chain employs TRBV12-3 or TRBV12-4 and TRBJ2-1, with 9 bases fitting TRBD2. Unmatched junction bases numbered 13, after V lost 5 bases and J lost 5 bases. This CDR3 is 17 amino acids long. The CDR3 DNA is TGTGCCAGCAGTAGGCAGCCCGGGACTAGCCGTAACAATGAGCAGTTCTTC. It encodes CASSRQPGTSRNNEQFF.

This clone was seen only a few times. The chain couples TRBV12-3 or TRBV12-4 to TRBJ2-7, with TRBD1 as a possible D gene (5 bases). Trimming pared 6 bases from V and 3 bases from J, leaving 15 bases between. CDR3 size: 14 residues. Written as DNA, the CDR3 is TGTGCCAGCAGCTTTACATGGGGCGGCTACGAGCAGTACTTC. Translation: CASSFTWGGYEQYF.

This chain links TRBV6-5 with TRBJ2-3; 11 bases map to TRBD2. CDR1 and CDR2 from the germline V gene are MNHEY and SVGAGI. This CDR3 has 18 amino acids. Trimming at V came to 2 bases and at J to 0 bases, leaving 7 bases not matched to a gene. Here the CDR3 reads CASSYGGTSGPSTDTQYF. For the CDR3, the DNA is TGTGCCAGCAGTTACGGGGGGACTAGCGGCCCAAGCACAGATACGCAGTATTTT.

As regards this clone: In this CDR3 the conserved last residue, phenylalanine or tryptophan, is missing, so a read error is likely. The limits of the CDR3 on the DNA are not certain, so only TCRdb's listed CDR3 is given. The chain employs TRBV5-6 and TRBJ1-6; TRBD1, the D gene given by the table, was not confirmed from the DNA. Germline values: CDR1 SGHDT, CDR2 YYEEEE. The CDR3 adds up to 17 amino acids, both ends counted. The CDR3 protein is CASNRGGRAKFNSPVHL.

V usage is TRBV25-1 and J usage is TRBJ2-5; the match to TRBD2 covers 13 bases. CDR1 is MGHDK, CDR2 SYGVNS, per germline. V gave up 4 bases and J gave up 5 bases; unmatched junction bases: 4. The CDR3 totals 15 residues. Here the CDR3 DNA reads TGTGCCAGCAGTGTACCGACTAGCGGGAGGGAGACCCAGTACTTC. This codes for CASSVPTSGRETQYF.